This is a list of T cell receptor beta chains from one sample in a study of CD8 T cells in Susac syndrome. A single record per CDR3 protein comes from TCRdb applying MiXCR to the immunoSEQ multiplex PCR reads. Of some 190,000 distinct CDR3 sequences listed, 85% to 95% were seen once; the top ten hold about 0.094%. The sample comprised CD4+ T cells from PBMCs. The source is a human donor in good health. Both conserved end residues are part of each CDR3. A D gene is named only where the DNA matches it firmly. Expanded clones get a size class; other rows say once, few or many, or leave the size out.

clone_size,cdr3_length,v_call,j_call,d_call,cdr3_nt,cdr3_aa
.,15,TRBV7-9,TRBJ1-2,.,TGTGCCAGCAGATCCGACGGGATGCTCAACTATGGCTACACCTTC,CASRSDGMLNYGYTF
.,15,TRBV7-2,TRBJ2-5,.,TGTGCCAGCAGCTCGCTCCTGACATCTGGAGAGACCCAGTACTTC,CASSSLLTSGETQYF
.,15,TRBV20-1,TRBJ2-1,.,TGCAGTGCTTGGGACAGCGGGAAACCGGACAATGAGCAGTTCTTC,CSAWDSGKPDNEQFF
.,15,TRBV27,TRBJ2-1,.,TGTGCCAGCAGTTTGGGAAGGGGCTCTAGGGATGAGCAGTTCTTC,CASSLGRGSRDEQFF
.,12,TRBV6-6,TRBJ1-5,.,TGTGCCAGCAGTAAGGGGGGGCAGCCCCAGCATTTT,CASSKGGQPQHF
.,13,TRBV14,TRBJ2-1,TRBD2,TGTGCCAGCAGCCAAGTAGCGGGGGGCGAGCAGTTCTTC,CASSQVAGGEQFF
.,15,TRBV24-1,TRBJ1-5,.,TGTGCCACCAGTGTCGGGGAGGGTGGCAATCAGCCCCAGCATTTT,CATSVGEGGNQPQHF
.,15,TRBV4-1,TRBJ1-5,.,TGCGCCAGCAGCCAAGAGGTAGGGGGGTTTCAGCCCCAGCATTTT,CASSQEVGGFQPQHF
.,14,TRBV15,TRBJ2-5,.,TGTGCCACCAGCAGAGATCGGCAGCAAGAGACCCAGTACTTC,CATSRDRQQETQYF
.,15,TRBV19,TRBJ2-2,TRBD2,TGTGCCAGCTACCAGCGGGAGATGAACACCGGGGAGCTGTTTTTT,CASYQREMNTGELFF
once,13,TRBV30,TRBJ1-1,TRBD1,TGTGCCTGGAGTGTACGGCGGGACAGTGAAGCTTTCTTT,CAWSVRRDSEAFF
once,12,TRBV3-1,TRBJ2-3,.,TGTGCCAGCGGAAGACCGGGAGATACGCAGTATTTT,CASGRPGDTQYF
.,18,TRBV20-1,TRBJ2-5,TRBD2,TGCAGTGCTAGTCGCGGACTAGCGGGGTCAACGATAGGAGAGACCCAGTACTTC,CSASRGLAGSTIGETQYF
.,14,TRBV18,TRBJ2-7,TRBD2,TGTGCCAGCTCACCTACTAGCGCCTCCTACGAGCAGTACTTC,CASSPTSASYEQYF
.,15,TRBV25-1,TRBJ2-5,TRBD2,TGTGCCAGCAGTGAAGCGGGGGGGCCACGAGAGACCCAGTACTTC,CASSEAGGPRETQYF
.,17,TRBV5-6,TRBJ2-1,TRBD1,TGTGCCAGCAGCCCAACCGGGACAGGGTTGGGTAGCTATGAGCAGTTCTTC,CASSPTGTGLGSYEQFF
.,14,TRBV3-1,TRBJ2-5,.,TGTGCCAGCAGCCGCCGTGGCATACGCGAGACCCAGTACTTC,CASSRRGIRETQYF
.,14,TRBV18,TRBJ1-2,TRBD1,TGTGCCAGCTCAACGGGACAGGGCGACTATGGCTACACCTTC,CASSTGQGDYGYTF
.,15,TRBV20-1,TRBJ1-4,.,TGCAGTGCTAGGCCTCTATCCGGGAAGAATGAAAAACTGTTTTTT,CSARPLSGKNEKLFF
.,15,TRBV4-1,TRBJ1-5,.,TGCGCCAGCAGCCAAACGGTTTACAGCAATCAGCCCCAGCATTTT,CASSQTVYSNQPQHF
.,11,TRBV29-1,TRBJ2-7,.,TGCAGCGTTGGGGGGCGCTACGAGCAGTACTTC,CSVGGRYEQYF
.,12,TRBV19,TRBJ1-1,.,TGTGCCAGTAGTATACGCCAGACTGAAGCTTTCTTT,CASSIRQTEAFF
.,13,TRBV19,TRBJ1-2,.,TGTGCCAGTAGTACCGACCCTGCACCTGGCTACACCTTC,CASSTDPAPGYTF
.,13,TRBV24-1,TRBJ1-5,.,TGTGCCACCAGTGGGACAGCCAGGGGGCCCCAGCATTTT,CATSGTARGPQHF
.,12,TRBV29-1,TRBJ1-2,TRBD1,TGCAGCGTTGAGGGGACAGCCTATGGCTACACCTTC,CSVEGTAYGYTF
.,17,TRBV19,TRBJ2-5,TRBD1,TGTGCCAGTAGCCCAGACAGGGGGATCCTGGGCCAAGAGACCCAGTACTTC,CASSPDRGILGQETQYF
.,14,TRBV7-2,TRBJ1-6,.,TGTGCCAGCAGCTTACTGGTAGTTGATTCACCCCTCCACTTT,CASSLLVVDSPLHF
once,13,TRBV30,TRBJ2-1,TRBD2,TGTGCCTGGAGTAGCGGGAGGGCCAATGAGCAGTTCTTC,CAWSSGRANEQFF
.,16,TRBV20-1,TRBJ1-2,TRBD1,TGCAGTGCTAGAGCCGGGACAGGGGGATCCCCCTATGGCTACACCTTC,CSARAGTGGSPYGYTF
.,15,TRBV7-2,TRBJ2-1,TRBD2,TGTGCCAGCAGCTTTTATGGCGGGGGGTCCAATGAGCAGTTCTTC,CASSFYGGGSNEQFF
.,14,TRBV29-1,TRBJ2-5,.,TGCAGCGTTGGGGGGCAGGGGAACCAAGAGACCCAGTACTTC,CSVGGQGNQETQYF
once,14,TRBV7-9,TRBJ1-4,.,TGTGCCAGCAGCTTACTCTGGACTAATGAAAAACTGTTTTTT,CASSLLWTNEKLFF
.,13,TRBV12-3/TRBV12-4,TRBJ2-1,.,TGTGCCAGCAGTTTAACAGGACAAAATGAGCAGTTCTTC,CASSLTGQNEQFF
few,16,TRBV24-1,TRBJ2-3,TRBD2,TGTGCCACCAGTGATATCGGGGAGGGTGCACAAGATACGCAGTATTTT,CATSDIGEGAQDTQYF
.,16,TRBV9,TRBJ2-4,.,TGTGCCAGCAGCGCGGGTATAACGGGTGCCAAAAACATTCAGTACTTC,CASSAGITGAKNIQYF
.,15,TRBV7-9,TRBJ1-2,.,TGTGCCAGCAGCTTAGGTGAAGGGAGTGACTATGGCTACACCTTC,CASSLGEGSDYGYTF
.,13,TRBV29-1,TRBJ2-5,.,TGCAGCGTTGACGAAGGGGGGCAAGAGACCCAGTACTTC,CSVDEGGQETQYF
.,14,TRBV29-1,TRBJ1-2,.,TGCAGCGTTGCCCAGACAGCCGACGACTATGGCTACACCTTC,CSVAQTADDYGYTF
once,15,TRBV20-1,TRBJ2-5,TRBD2,TGCAGTGCTAGAGACATGGCGGGAGGTGGGGAGACCCAGTACTTC,CSARDMAGGGETQYF
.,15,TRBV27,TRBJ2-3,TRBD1,TGTGCCAGCAGTTCCACAGGGGATCCCACAGATACGCAGTATTTT,CASSSTGDPTDTQYF
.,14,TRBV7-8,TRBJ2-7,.,TGTGCCAGCAGCTTTTGGACGGAAACCTACGAGCAGTACTTC,CASSFWTETYEQYF
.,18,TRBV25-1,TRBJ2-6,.,TGTGCCAGCAGTGGCCGGGACGCCGGGAAGGGTGGGGCCAACGTCCTGACTTTC,CASSGRDAGKGGANVLTF
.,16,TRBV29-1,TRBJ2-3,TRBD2,TGCAGCGTCCCCCGGGGACTAGCGGCTTACACAGATACGCAGTATTTT,CSVPRGLAAYTDTQYF
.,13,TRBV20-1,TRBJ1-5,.,TGCAGTGCTTCGAGGGGGAGCAATCAGCCCCAGCATTTT,CSASRGSNQPQHF
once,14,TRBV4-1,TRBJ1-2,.,TGCGCCAGCAGCCAAGCGTCTCGAGAGGGTGGCTACACCTTC,CASSQASREGGYTF
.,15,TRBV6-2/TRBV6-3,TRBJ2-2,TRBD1,TGTGCCAGCAGCCAGACAGGGGGCACCACCGGGGAGCTGTTTTTT,CASSQTGGTTGELFF
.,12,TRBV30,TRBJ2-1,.,TGTGCCTGGCATACTGGTGGCCTAAGGCAGTTCTTC,CAWHTGGLRQFF
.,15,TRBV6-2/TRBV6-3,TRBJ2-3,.,TGTGCCAGCAGTTACGCGGCGGTCCGCACAGATACGCAGTATTTT,CASSYAAVRTDTQYF
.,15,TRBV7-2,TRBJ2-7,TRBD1,TGTGCCAGCAGCTTAGCGGGGACAGGGGACTACGAGCAGTACTTC,CASSLAGTGDYEQYF
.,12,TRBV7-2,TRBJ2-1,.,TGTGCCAGCAGCTCGGCGCCGAATGAGCAGTTCTTC,CASSSAPNEQFF
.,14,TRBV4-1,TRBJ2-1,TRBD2,TGCGCCAGCAGCACGAGCGGGGGAGACAATGAGCAGTTCTTC,CASSTSGGDNEQFF